This paragraph covers one T cell receptor beta chain sequence. The antigen is not known. The sample belongs to a study of shared clonotypes between healthy human individuals. Study observations and caveats: Some naive CD4 clonotypes, around 4.7%, turned up in common across four donors. Across subsets, estimated richness was generally greater for naive than for memory populations.

This CDR3 spans 18 amino acids. The trim removed 10 bases at V and 0 bases at J, leaving 12 bases unmatched. CDR1 is MDHEN, CDR2 SYDVKM, per germline. This table comes from immunoSEQ multiplex PCR, and its TCRdb copy is limited to in-frame clones, with some not included. This table has approximately 1.5 million clones, approximately 98.5% appearing once. This TCR came from a man in his thirties or forties in good health. The chain links TRBV28 to TRBJ2-1, with TRBD2 matching 13 bases. The sequencing sample was made of naive CD4+ T cells sorted from blood. Stated subset: CD45RA+ positively selected. The CDR3 loop is CATRELAGGPSSYNEQFF. CDR3 sequence (DNA): TGTGCCACCCGGGAACTAGCGGGAGGGCCAAGCTCCTACAATGAGCAGTTCTTC.